The 4 T cell receptor beta chains below come from one sample, sequenced in a study of T cells after yellow fever vaccination. A single record per CDR3 protein comes from TCRdb applying MiXCR to the 5' RACE reads. This table holds 150,000 to 200,000 distinct CDR3 sequences, approximately 6.2% found once. Sample: CD4+ T cells sorted from PBMCs, taken on the day of the first yellow fever vaccination. These receptors all stem from a man younger than 35 who received the YFV17D yellow fever vaccine.

Many counts were recorded for this clonotype. This chain connects TRBV29-1 to TRBJ2-4; 8 bases are a match to TRBD1. V trimming: 6 bases; J trimming: 8 bases; junction bases outside the gene matches: 9. Germline V gene lookup returns CDR1 SQVTM and CDR2 ANQGSEA. This CDR3 has 13 residues. CDR3 protein: CSVTKQGVDIQYF. CDR3 nucleotide sequence: TGCAGCGTAACCAAACAGGGGGTTGACATTCAGTACTTC.

In its sample, this clonotype was seen a few times. This sequence joins TRBV5-1 and TRBJ2-5; D gene ambiguous. Between the trimmed V and J ends, which lost 3 bases and 5 bases, there was a span of 20 bases. Per germline, CDR1 SGHRS and CDR2 YFSETQ. The CDR3 runs to 16 residues. The CDR3 protein is CASSYNRKGTWETQYF. CDR3 DNA: TGCGCCAGCAGCTACAACCGAAAGGGTACGTGGGAGACCCAGTACTTC.

This clonotype was detected ten times or more. This sequence joins TRBV7-2 and TRBJ2-3; TRBD2 matches 9 bases. This CDR3 is 15 amino acids long. Trimming removed 6 bases from V and 8 bases from J; junction bases left unmatched: 12. CDR1 and CDR2 from the germline V gene are SGHTA and FQGNSA. CDR3 sequence reads: CASSPRDSGGRTQYF. The CDR3 coding sequence is TGTGCCAGCAGTCCTAGGGACAGCGGGGGGCGTACGCAGTATTTT.

This clonotype has more than one count but fewer than ten. The chain carries TRBV9 and TRBJ1-1; TRBD1 is a possible D gene (5 bases). The CDR3 covers 15 residues. The germline V gene has CDR1 SGDLS and CDR2 YYNGEE. V was cut by 4 bases and J by 3 bases, with 16 bases left in between. The CDR3 coding sequence is TGTGCCAGCAGCCCCCGGGGGTCCGGAGACACTGAAGCTTTCTTT. It encodes CASSPRGSGDTEAFF.